These 14 T cell receptor beta chains originate from one sample sequenced in a study of radiotherapy plus CTLA-4 blockade in lung cancer. TCRdb's table, derived via immunoSEQ multiplex PCR, lists solely in-frame clones and lacks some. The sample holds about 88,000 clones, around 72% seen once. The input for sequencing was peripheral blood, taken from a patient treated with radiotherapy plus ipilimumab. The receptors originated from a human donor with non-small cell lung cancer that progressed on radiotherapy plus ipilimumab.

J is TRBJ1-4 and V is TRBV29-1, with D possibly TRBD1 on 5 matching bases. Trimming cost V 0 bases and J 6 bases, with 11 bases left between them. The CDR3 consists of 14 residues. Germline V lookup: CDR1 SQVTM, CDR2 ANQGSEA. DNA for the CDR3: TGCAGCGTTGAAGATGGGACTGGGCATGAAAAACTGTTTTTT. It yields the protein CSVEDGTGHEKLFF.

This chain links TRBV6-1 with TRBJ1-5; tentative D call: TRBD1 (5 bases). Germline lookup yields CDR1 MNHNS and CDR2 SASEGT. The germline V and J ends were trimmed by 6 bases and 3 bases, with 15 bases remaining between them. The CDR3 length is 15 residues. CDR3 DNA sequence: TGTGCCAGCAGCGCCCGGGACCCCACCAATCAGCCCCAGCATTTT. Protein: CASSARDPTNQPQHF.

The V and J genes are TRBV19 and TRBJ2-5, with unresolved D. V lost 6 bases, J lost 5 bases, and 10 bases lay in between. CDR1 is LNHDA, CDR2 SQIVND, per germline (reference sequence). The CDR3 runs 12 residues. DNA for the CDR3: TGTGCCAGTAGCGCGGATCAGGAGACCCAGTACTTC. The encoded protein is CASSADQETQYF.

The chain recombines TRBV27 with TRBJ2-1; TRBD2 agrees at 9 bases. V lost 2 bases to trimming and J lost 4 bases; unmatched junction nucleotides: 3. This CDR3 spans 15 amino acids. The germline V gene encodes CDR1 MNHEY and CDR2 SMNVEV (reference sequence). The CDR3 DNA is TGTGCCAGCAGTTTAGCTAGCGGGAATTACAATGAGCAGTTCTTC. Amino acids: CASSLASGNYNEQFF.

The CDR3 protein is CASSLGTGTDTQYF. In DNA form, the CDR3 reads TGTGCCAGCAGCTTAGGGACAGGCACAGATACGCAGTATTTT. V gene TRBV7-9 combines with J gene TRBJ2-3; D may be TRBD1 (6 bases). The germline V and J ends were trimmed by 1 base and 1 base, with 6 bases remaining between them. The CDR3 contains 14 residues. Germline assignment: CDR1 SEHNR and CDR2 FQNEAQ (reference sequence).

This clone was picked up one time. V is TRBV28 and J is TRBJ2-1, with TRBD2 identical over 7 bases. The V gene end was trimmed by 3 bases and the J gene end by 1 base; junction bases not matched to a gene: 9. Germline loops: CDR1 MDHEN, CDR2 SYDVKM. The CDR3 contains 17 residues. CDR3 sequence: CASSFSLSGASYNEQFF. The CDR3, as DNA: TGTGCCAGCAGTTTCTCCCTCAGCGGGGCGTCCTACAATGAGCAGTTCTTC.

J is TRBJ2-3 and V is TRBV9, with D unresolved. V lost 3 bases and J lost 2, with 10 bases in between. The germline gives CDR1 SGDLS, CDR2 YYNGEE. The CDR3 is 14 residues long. CDR3: CASSGNSHTDTQYF. The DNA of the CDR3 is TGTGCCAGCAGCGGTAACTCGCACACAGATACGCAGTATTTT.

The chain joins TRBV5-3 to TRBJ1-1, with a tentative D call TRBD1 (5 bases). TRBV5-3 is assigned to the ORF class and has an uncertain function. The CDR3 loop spans 14 amino acids. The V gene lost 0 bases and the J gene lost 3 bases, with 9 bases spanning the gap. The CDR3 loop is CARSLAWGDTEAFF. CDR3 DNA: TGTGCCAGAAGCTTGGCCTGGGGGGACACTGAAGCTTTCTTT.

This clone came up many times. The chain uses TRBV2 and TRBJ1-3, with 8 bases fitting TRBD1. This CDR3 comprises 15 residues. V lost 6 bases and J lost 2; bases outside the gene matches: 6. Germline V gives CDR1 SNHLY, CDR2 FYNNEI. CDR3 bases: TGTGCCAGCAGGTCGCAGGGGGCGCCTGGAAACACCATATATTTT. This gives the protein CASRSQGAPGNTIYF.

This rearrangement joins TRBV15 to TRBJ2-7, with D perhaps matching TRBD1 (6 bases). This CDR3 is 16 amino acids long. CDR1 LNHNV and CDR2 YYDKDF come from the germline V gene (reference sequence). V gave up 4 bases and J gave up 2 bases, with 18 bases separating them. The CDR3 loop reads CATSTPKETGTYEQYF. In DNA, the CDR3 is TGTGCCACCAGCACCCCAAAGGAGACAGGTACCTACGAGCAGTACTTC.

The rearrangement joins TRBV5-4 to TRBJ1-2; D is perhaps TRBD1 (5 bases). Trimming pared 0 bases from V and 3 bases from J, leaving 9 bases between. Germline V gives CDR1 SGHNT, CDR2 YYREEE (reference sequence). The CDR3 has 14 residues. This CDR3 is CASSLGQNYYGYTF. CDR3 coding DNA: TGTGCCAGCAGCTTGGGACAGAACTACTATGGCTACACCTTC.

The chain employs TRBV9 and TRBJ1-6; maybe TRBD1 (5 bases). V was cut by 3 bases and J by 5 bases, with 12 bases left in between. The germline CDR1 and CDR2 sequences are SGDLS and YYNGEE. The CDR3 runs 15 residues. CDR3 coding DNA: TGTGCCAGCAGCGGCCGGGACGGAGATAATTCACCCCTCCACTTT. Its translation: CASSGRDGDNSPLHF.

The chain combines TRBV28 with TRBJ2-1; TRBD1 matches 11 bases. Trimming removed 2 bases from V and 7 bases from J; junction bases left unmatched: 4. CDR3 length equals 15 residues. Germline loops: CDR1 MDHEN, CDR2 SYDVKM. The chain's CDR3 is CASSLGTGGRNEQFF. As DNA, the CDR3 is TGTGCCAGCAGTTTAGGGACAGGGGGAAGGAATGAGCAGTTCTTC.

This sequence joins TRBV2 and TRBJ2-7, with D unresolved. This CDR3 has 13 residues. V shed 2 bases and J shed 3 bases, with 8 bases lying between them. Germline V gene sequence: CDR1 SNHLY, CDR2 FYNNEI. Written as DNA, the CDR3 is TGTGCCAGCAGTGAATCACGGGTCTACGAGCAGTACTTC. Translating it yields CASSESRVYEQYF.